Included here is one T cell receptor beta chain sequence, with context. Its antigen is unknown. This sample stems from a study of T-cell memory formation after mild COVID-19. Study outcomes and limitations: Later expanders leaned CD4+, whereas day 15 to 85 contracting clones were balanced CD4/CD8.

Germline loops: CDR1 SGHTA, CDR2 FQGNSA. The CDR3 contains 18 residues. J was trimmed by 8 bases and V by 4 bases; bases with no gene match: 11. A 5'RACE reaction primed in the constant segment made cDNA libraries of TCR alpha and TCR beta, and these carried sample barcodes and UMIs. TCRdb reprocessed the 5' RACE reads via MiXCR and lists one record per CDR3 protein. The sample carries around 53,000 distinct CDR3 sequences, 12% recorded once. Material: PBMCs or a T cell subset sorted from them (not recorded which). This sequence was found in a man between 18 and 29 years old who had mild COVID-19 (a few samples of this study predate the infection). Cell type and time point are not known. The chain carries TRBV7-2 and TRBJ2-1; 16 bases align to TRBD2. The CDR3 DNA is TGTGCCAGCAGCTACCGTCCCGGGACTAGCGGGGGGGCCTATGAGCAGTTCTTC. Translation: CASSYRPGTSGGAYEQFF. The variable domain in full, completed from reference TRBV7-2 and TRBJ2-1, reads GAGVSQSPSNKVTEKGKDVELRCDPISGHTALYWYRQSLGQGLEFLIYFQGNSAPDKSGLPSDRFSAERTGGSVSTLTIQRTQQEDSAVYLCASSYRPGTSGGAYEQFFGPGTRLTVL.